The next 3 T cell receptor beta chains were all read from a single sample in a study of blood T cell repertoires in COVID-19. Profiling relied on immunoSEQ multiplex PCR, and the TCRdb table lists in-frame clones only, not all of them. The data show hundreds of thousands of clones, with more than 85% seen just once and approximately 9.5% held by the top ten. The sequencing sample was made of PBMCs or T cells enriched from blood (not recorded which). These receptors all come from a man aged 40-55 years who had recovered from COVID-19.

The V gene is TRBV24-1, the J gene TRBJ1-5; the match to TRBD1 covers 8 bases. The V gene end was trimmed by 11 bases and the J gene end by 4 bases; junction bases not matched to a gene: 6. Germline CDR1 KGHDR, CDR2 SFDVKD. This CDR3 contains 13 residues. CDR3 nucleotide sequence: TGTGCCAGTCAGGGGGCTTGGAATCAGCCCCAGCATTTT. This gives the protein CASQGAWNQPQHF.

The chain carries TRBV10-3 and TRBJ2-7; TRBD2 matches 14 bases. The CDR3 has 15 residues. After removal of 6 bases from V and 3 bases from J, the junction contained 4 bases not matched to a gene. Germline loops: CDR1 ENHRY, CDR2 SYGVKD. CDR3: CAISSGTSGSYEQYF. The CDR3 nucleotides are TGTGCCATCAGCAGCGGGACTAGCGGGAGCTACGAGCAGTACTTC.

The chain links TRBV6-5 to TRBJ2-2, with 7 bases fitting TRBD2. The V gene end was trimmed by 0 bases and the J gene end by 0 bases; junction bases not matched to a gene: 1. Per the germline V gene, CDR1 is MNHEY and CDR2 is SVGAGI. CDR3 length: 16 amino acids. The CDR3 DNA sequence: TGTGCCAGCAGTTACTCCGGGACTACGAACACCGGGGAGCTGTTTTTT. It yields the protein CASSYSGTTNTGELFF.